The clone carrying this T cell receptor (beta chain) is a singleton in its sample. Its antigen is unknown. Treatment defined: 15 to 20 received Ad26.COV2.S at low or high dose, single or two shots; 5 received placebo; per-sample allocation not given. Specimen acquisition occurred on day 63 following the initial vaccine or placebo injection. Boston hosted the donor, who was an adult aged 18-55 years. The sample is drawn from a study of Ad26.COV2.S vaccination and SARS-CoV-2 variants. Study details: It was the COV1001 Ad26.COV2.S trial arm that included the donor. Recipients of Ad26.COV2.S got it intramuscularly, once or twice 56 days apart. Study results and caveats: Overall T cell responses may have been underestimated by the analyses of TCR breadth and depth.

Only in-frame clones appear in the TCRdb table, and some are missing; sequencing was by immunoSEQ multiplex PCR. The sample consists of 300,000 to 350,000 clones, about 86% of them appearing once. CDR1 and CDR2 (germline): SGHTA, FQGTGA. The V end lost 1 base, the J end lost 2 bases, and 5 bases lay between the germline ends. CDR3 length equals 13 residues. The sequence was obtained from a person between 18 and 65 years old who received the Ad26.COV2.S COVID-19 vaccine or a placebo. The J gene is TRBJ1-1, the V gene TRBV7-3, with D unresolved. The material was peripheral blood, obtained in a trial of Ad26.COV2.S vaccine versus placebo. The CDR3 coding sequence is TGTGCCAGCAGCTTAATGGGTAACACTGAAGCTTTCTTT. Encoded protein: CASSLMGNTEAFF.